These 28 T cell receptor beta chains share one sample of origin, sequenced in a study of blood T cells in healthy people across ages. Alongside a J-beta primer mix, a sample-barcoded 5' primer served in a second PCR lasting about 7 to 12 cycles. One entry per CDR3 protein results from TCRdb running MiXCR on the 5' RACE reads. The sample has around 1,500,000 distinct CDR3 sequences; roughly 28% are singletons. The sample was blood. These receptors all come from a woman in her twenties or thirties in good health.

The rearrangement uses TRBV4-2 and TRBJ2-4, with TRBD2 matching over 11 bases. CDR1 and CDR2 from the germline V gene are LGHNA and YNFKEQ. The CDR3 contains 18 residues. Trimming removed 3 bases from V and 0 bases from J; junction bases left unmatched: 7. DNA for the CDR3: TGTGCCAGCAGCCACTTAACTAGCGGGGGTTTAGCCAAAAACATTCAGTACTTC. Encoded protein: CASSHLTSGGLAKNIQYF.

The table lists this clonotype with a few counts. The gene calls are TRBV24-1 and TRBJ2-4; unclear D gene. The length of the CDR3 is 14 residues. The V end lost 3 bases, the J end lost 8 bases, and 13 bases lay between the germline ends. Germline V gene lookup returns CDR1 KGHDR and CDR2 SFDVKD. The CDR3 DNA reads TGTGCCACCAGTGATCTCAACGATCCGGACATTCAGTACTTC. It is translated as CATSDLNDPDIQYF.

This sequence joins TRBV27 and TRBJ1-5, with D maybe TRBD1 (5 bases). Looked up from germline, CDR1 is MNHEY and CDR2 is SMNVEV (reference sequence). V was shortened by 4 bases and J by 4 bases, with 17 bases between the two germline ends. The CDR3 has 16 residues. In nucleotides, the CDR3 is TGTGCCAGCAGTTACAAGGGTTGGGGGGAGAATCAGCCCCAGCATTTT. Encoded protein: CASSYKGWGENQPQHF.

The J gene is TRBJ1-4, the V gene TRBV6-6, with a possible D match to TRBD1 (6 bases). CDR3 length equals 14 residues. Germline V gene lookup returns CDR1 MNHNY and CDR2 SVGAGI (reference sequence). The V end was cut by 8 bases, the J end by 6 bases, with 16 bases between. The CDR3 region has the DNA TGTGCCAGCCGGGAGCAGGGGACGGATGAAAAACTGTTTTTT. This sequence encodes CASREQGTDEKLFF.

This clonotype was picked up a small number of times. J is TRBJ2-2 and V is TRBV4-1; TRBD2 might be the D (5 bases). CDR1 and CDR2 (germline): MGHRA, YSYEKL. This CDR3 contains 15 residues. The germline V and J ends were trimmed by 4 bases and 3 bases, with 12 bases remaining between them. CDR3 protein: CASSPLPRDTGELFF. The CDR3 DNA reads as TGCGCCAGCAGCCCCCTTCCGCGGGACACCGGGGAGCTGTTTTTT.

This clonotype came up a few times. The chain employs TRBV5-1 and TRBJ2-5; D possibly uses TRBD1 or TRBD2 (5 bases each). The V gene lost 4 bases and the J gene lost 5 bases, with 12 bases spanning the gap. The length of the CDR3 is 13 residues. The germline gives CDR1 SGHRS, CDR2 YFSETQ. CDR3 sequence reads: CASSRDGFETQYF. CDR3 DNA: TGCGCCAGCAGCCGGGACGGGTTCGAGACCCAGTACTTC.

This clonotype showed up just a few times. J is TRBJ2-5 and V is TRBV12-3 or TRBV12-4, with no clear D. Trimming removed 5 bases at V and 13 bases at J, with 17 bases between. CDR3 length: 12 amino acids. The CDR3 reads CASSLRSGPGYF. CDR3 bases: TGTGCCAGCAGTCTACGTTCCGGTCCGGGGTACTTC.

There are many counts of this clonotype. The J gene is TRBJ2-1, the V gene TRBV20-1; 11 nucleotides agree with TRBD2. This CDR3 has 15 residues. Per germline, CDR1 DFQATT and CDR2 SNEGSKA (reference sequence). With 6 bases clipped from V and 2 bases from J, the junction kept 6 bases outside the gene matches. The CDR3 loop reads CSAKPLAGAYNEQFF. For the CDR3, the DNA is TGCAGTGCCAAGCCACTAGCGGGAGCCTACAATGAGCAGTTCTTC.

The chain couples TRBV20-1 to TRBJ1-2, with TRBD1 matching over 10 bases. The CDR3 is made up of 13 amino acids. Germline V lookup: CDR1 DFQATT, CDR2 SNEGSKA (reference sequence). V trimming: 1 base; J trimming: 8 bases; junction bases outside the gene matches: 4. The chain's CDR3 is CSARGDRGKGYTF. As DNA, the CDR3 is TGCAGTGCTAGAGGGGACAGGGGAAAAGGCTACACCTTC.

The sample holds a few counts of this clonotype. The V call is TRBV12-3 or TRBV12-4, the J call TRBJ2-5, with D possibly TRBD2 on 6 matching bases. Trimming left V 7 bases short and J 1 base short, with 16 bases between. The CDR3 covers 15 residues. CDR3 DNA sequence: TGTGCCAGCAACCTCCGAGGCGGGGTCCAAGAGACCCAGTACTTC. This encodes CASNLRGGVQETQYF.

The table lists this clonotype with a count of one. This chain joins TRBV5-1 and TRBJ2-3, with 8 bases matching TRBD1. The CDR3 is made up of 15 amino acids. Germline CDR1 is SGHRS and CDR2 is YFSETQ. The junction had 6 bases not matched to a gene; V was cut back by 4 bases and J by 2 bases. The chain's CDR3 is CASSRRQGFTDTQYF. In DNA, the CDR3 is TGCGCCAGCAGCAGGAGACAGGGGTTCACAGATACGCAGTATTTT.

A word on this clonotype: The junction does not match germline at one end; this may be a read error. The chain combines TRBV29-1 with TRBJ2-7; no firm D call. CDR1 is SQVTM, CDR2 ANQGSEA, per germline. This CDR3 has 14 amino acids. Here the CDR3 reads CSVALPRTAYGQYF. CDR3 in DNA: TGCAGCGTTGCCCTACCCAGGACCGCCTACGGGCAGTACTTC.

V and J are TRBV28 and TRBJ1-2, with TRBD1 matching over 7 bases. J gave up 1 base and V 6 bases, and 5 bases lay outside the gene matches. This CDR3 is 14 amino acids long. Germline V CDR1 and CDR2: MDHEN, SYDVKM. The CDR3 protein is CASRQQGDNYGYTF. CDR3 nucleotide sequence: TGTGCCAGCAGACAGCAGGGGGATAACTATGGCTACACCTTC.

Comments on this clonotype: A much larger clonotype is one base distant, so this may be a read error. The gene calls are TRBV18 and TRBJ2-4; TRBD2 aligns across 7 bases. The DNA end is more similar to TRBJ2-7, so the J call may be wrong. The CDR3 loop spans 18 amino acids. CDR1 and CDR2 from the germline V gene are KGHSH and LQKENI. CDR3 in DNA: TGTGCCAGCTCACCAGTCATAGGCGGGGGAGAGGGCTCCTACGAGCAGTACTTC. Translated: CASSPVIGGGEGSYEQYF.

This clonotype has a handful of counts. V gene TRBV5-1 combines with J gene TRBJ2-1, with D perhaps given as TRBD1 or TRBD2 (5 bases each). The CDR3 loop spans 17 amino acids. The V end was cut by 0 bases, the J end by 4 bases, with 17 bases between. Germline V lookup: CDR1 SGHRS, CDR2 YFSETQ. CDR3 residues: CASSLEVGAGPYNEQFF. The CDR3 bases are TGCGCCAGCAGCTTGGAGGTCGGGGCAGGGCCTTACAATGAGCAGTTCTTC.

The chain is built from TRBV14 and TRBJ2-5; D is ambiguous. The CDR3 is 13 residues long. With 6 bases removed from V and 7 bases from J, the gap between germline ends came to 15 bases. Per germline, CDR1 SGHDN and CDR2 FVKESK. Here the CDR3 reads CASSSGSLGTQYF. The CDR3 DNA reads as TGTGCCAGCAGTTCCGGGTCCTTGGGGACCCAGTACTTC.

This clonotype occurred a few times. This sequence joins TRBV7-2 and TRBJ2-2; a weak D match, TRBD1 (5 bases). Germline assignment: CDR1 SGHTA and CDR2 FQGNSA. The germline V and J ends were trimmed by 2 bases and 5 bases, with 15 bases remaining between them. This CDR3 spans 16 amino acids. CDR3 protein: CASSLSPGLLTGELFF. The CDR3 bases are TGTGCCAGCAGCTTATCCCCAGGGCTATTAACCGGGGAGCTGTTTTTT.

This clonotype came up a few times. The chain carries TRBV5-1 and TRBJ2-3; TRBD1 matches 9 bases. The ends lost 4 bases at V and 2 bases at J; junction bases unmatched: 8. The CDR3 runs to 16 residues. Germline values: CDR1 SGHRS, CDR2 YFSETQ. CDR3 in DNA: TGCGCCAGCAGCAGGACGGGACAGGGATTCACAGATACGCAGTATTTT. It is translated as CASSRTGQGFTDTQYF.

Of note for this clonotype: At one boundary the junction diverges from the germline segment, which might be a read error. The chain is built from TRBV7-9 and TRBJ2-7; D may be TRBD2 (6 bases). Germline V gene sequence: CDR1 SEHNR, CDR2 FQNEAQ (reference sequence). The CDR3 contains 17 residues. The DNA of the CDR3 is TGCGCCAGCAGCTCAGCCGCGGGGAGGACATACTCCTACGAGCAGTACTTC. Its translation is CASSSAAGRTYSYEQYF.

To note about this clonotype: The junction shows a germline mismatch at one end, possibly a read error. V gene TRBV24-1 combines with J gene TRBJ1-5, with TRBD1 as a possible D gene (5 bases). Germline V gene data show CDR1 as KGHDR and CDR2 as SFDVKD. CDR3 size: 14 residues. The CDR3 sequence is CTTSEAGRNQPQHF. CDR3 nucleotide sequence: TGTACCACCAGTGAGGCAGGGCGGAATCAGCCCCAGCATTTT.

This clonotype has a count of ten or more. This chain's CDR3 is CASSYSRTSDGNTQYF. As DNA, the CDR3 is TGTGCCAGCAGTTACTCAAGGACTAGCGACGGGAATACGCAGTATTTT. The chain employs TRBV6-6 and TRBJ2-3, with TRBD2 identical over 9 bases. The CDR3 is 16 residues long. Germline assignment: CDR1 MNHNY and CDR2 SVGAGI (reference sequence). Trimming at V came to 0 bases and at J to 7 bases, leaving 8 bases not matched to a gene.

This rearrangement joins TRBV29-1 to TRBJ1-1; D ambiguous. V dropped 2 bases and J dropped 7 bases, with 11 bases sitting between them. Germline lookup yields CDR1 SQVTM and CDR2 ANQGSEA. CDR3 length: 12 residues. The CDR3 DNA reads TGCAGCGTTGAATGGGTCAGACGTGAAGCTTTCTTT. It specifies CSVEWVRREAFF.

This clonotype appeared many times. The chain combines TRBV10-3 with TRBJ2-7; 9 bases fit TRBD2. Germline values: CDR1 ENHRY, CDR2 SYGVKD. This CDR3 contains 15 residues. The trim removed 3 bases at V and 1 base at J, leaving 4 bases unmatched. The CDR3 sequence: CAISEGGRESYEQYF. The CDR3 nucleotides read TGTGCCATCAGTGAAGGCGGGAGGGAGTCCTACGAGCAGTACTTC.

This clonotype has only a few counts. This chain connects TRBV20-1 to TRBJ2-1; D is perhaps TRBD1 or TRBD2 (7 bases each). Between the trimmed V and J ends, which lost 2 bases and 8 bases, there was a span of 19 bases. CDR1 and CDR2 from the germline V gene are DFQATT and SNEGSKA (reference sequence). The CDR3 loop spans 15 amino acids. The CDR3 DNA follows: TGCAGTGCTAGAAGGGTCTCGACAGGGAGGGATGAGCAGTTCTTC. As protein: CSARRVSTGRDEQFF.

The chain is built from TRBV20-1 and TRBJ1-1; D gene unclear. The CDR3 contains 12 residues. Germline CDR1 is DFQATT and CDR2 is SNEGSKA (reference sequence). The V gene lost 7 bases and the J gene lost 0 bases, with 9 bases spanning the gap. This CDR3 reads CSVFRVNTEAFF. The DNA of the CDR3 is TGCAGTGTATTTCGGGTGAACACTGAAGCTTTCTTT.

This clonotype is a singleton in its sample. Its ends do not fully match the called genes, so a read error is possible. The genes are TRBV11-2 and TRBJ2-2, with D perhaps TRBD1 (5 bases). CDR1 is SGHAT and CDR2 is FQNNGV in the germline V gene. There are 15 residues in the CDR3. The CDR3 is CASGLGGTGSGELFF. The DNA of the CDR3 is TGTGCCAGCGGCTTAGGTGGAACAGGTTCCGGGGAGCTGTTTTTT.

The gene calls are TRBV3-1 and TRBJ2-2; 8 nucleotides match TRBD1. The trim removed 4 bases at V and 4 bases at J, leaving 11 bases unmatched. Germline-derived CDR1 and CDR2 are LGHDT and YNNKEL (reference sequence). The CDR3 loop spans 17 amino acids. CDR3 in DNA: TGTGCCAGCAGCCGGACAGGGTCGGGTGAGGGCACCGGGGAGCTGTTTTTT. Protein: CASSRTGSGEGTGELFF. Combining the CDR3 with reference TRBV3-1 and TRBJ2-2 gives the whole variable domain DTAVSQTPKYLVTQMGNDKSIKCEQNLGHDTMYWYKQDSKKFLKIMFSYNNKELIINETVPNRFSPKSPDKAHLNLHINSLELGDSAVYFCASSRTGSGEGTGELFFGEGSRLTVL.

The genes are TRBV5-1 and TRBJ1-2, with 9 positions matching TRBD1. After removal of 5 bases from V and 1 base from J, the junction contained 3 bases not matched to a gene. This CDR3 comprises 14 residues. Germline lookup yields CDR1 SGHRS and CDR2 YFSETQ. CDR3: CASRGQGNNYGYTF. The CDR3 nucleotides read TGCGCCAGCAGGGGACAGGGCAATAACTATGGCTACACCTTC.